This T cell receptor (beta chain) was found in a study of T cell responses to AZD1222 COVID-19 vaccine. The table came from immunoSEQ multiplex PCR; TCRdb's copy has only in-frame clones and leaves some out. The sample carries about 120,000 clones, 90% to 95% recorded once. Note on this clone: What it binds is not known.

Trimming removed 6 bases from V and 8 bases from J, with 16 bases in between. This CDR3 comprises 13 residues. Per the germline V gene, CDR1 is MNHEY and CDR2 is SVGAGI. The study, taken as a whole, reports: Repertoires were obtained solely post-peak T cell response.

This TCR derives from an adult who received the AZD1222 COVID-19 vaccine. The rearrangement uses TRBV6-5 and TRBJ1-2, with D possibly being TRBD1 (5 bases). Sequenced here: peripheral blood, sampled 28 days after the second AZD1222 dose. The CDR3 DNA is TGTGCCAGCAGACCACAGGCCGTGGGCGGCTACACCTTC. The encoded protein is CASRPQAVGGYTF.